This T cell receptor (beta chain) was sequenced for a study of cytomegalovirus exposure and HLA in healthy donors. PCR amplification relied on 60 Vbeta primers (plus 13 Jbeta primers). The data were produced by immunoSEQ multiplex PCR, yet TCRdb's version contains in-frame clones alone and is incomplete. The sample gives over 150,000 clones, 80% of which show up once; 1% is in the top ten. V dropped 2 bases and J dropped 5 bases, with 6 bases sitting between them. CDR3 length: 13 amino acids. Germline V gene data show CDR1 as SGHTA and CDR2 as FQGTGA. This receptor was obtained from a woman aged 45-65 years in good health and CMV-seropositive. Sample: PBMCs. The gene calls are TRBV7-3 and TRBJ2-2; D ambiguous. CDR3 sequence reads: CASSLEQTGELFF. As DNA, the CDR3 is TGTGCCAGCAGCTTAGAACAGACCGGGGAGCTGTTTTTT.